This T cell receptor beta chain is from a study of blood T cell repertoires in COVID-19. About the study: The study drew acute and convalescent COVID-19 samples from the United States, Italy and Spain. PBMCs, B-cell-depleted T cells, or T cells were the source of the cDNA or gDNA that made up the material.

CDR1 and CDR2 (germline): GTSNPN, SVGIG (reference sequence). The CDR3 is made up of 12 amino acids. V dropped 0 bases and J dropped 10 bases, with 13 bases sitting between them. Per the study methods: Estimation of nucleated cell counts was performed using reference gene primer amplification. Data came from immunoSEQ multiplex PCR; TCRdb stores just in-frame clones and leaves some out. V and J calls and clone size come straight from that table; D and trimming were deduced from the DNA. The sample holds some 180,000 clones, 83% seen once. This clonotype was obtained from a woman older than 75 with acute or convalescent COVID-19. The chain employs TRBV30 and TRBJ2-7; possible D gene TRBD1, 5 bases. Sequences were obtained from peripheral blood. CDR3 loop: CAWSVLAGLQYF. For the CDR3, the DNA is TGTGCCTGGAGTGTCCTGGCAGGGTTACAGTACTTC.